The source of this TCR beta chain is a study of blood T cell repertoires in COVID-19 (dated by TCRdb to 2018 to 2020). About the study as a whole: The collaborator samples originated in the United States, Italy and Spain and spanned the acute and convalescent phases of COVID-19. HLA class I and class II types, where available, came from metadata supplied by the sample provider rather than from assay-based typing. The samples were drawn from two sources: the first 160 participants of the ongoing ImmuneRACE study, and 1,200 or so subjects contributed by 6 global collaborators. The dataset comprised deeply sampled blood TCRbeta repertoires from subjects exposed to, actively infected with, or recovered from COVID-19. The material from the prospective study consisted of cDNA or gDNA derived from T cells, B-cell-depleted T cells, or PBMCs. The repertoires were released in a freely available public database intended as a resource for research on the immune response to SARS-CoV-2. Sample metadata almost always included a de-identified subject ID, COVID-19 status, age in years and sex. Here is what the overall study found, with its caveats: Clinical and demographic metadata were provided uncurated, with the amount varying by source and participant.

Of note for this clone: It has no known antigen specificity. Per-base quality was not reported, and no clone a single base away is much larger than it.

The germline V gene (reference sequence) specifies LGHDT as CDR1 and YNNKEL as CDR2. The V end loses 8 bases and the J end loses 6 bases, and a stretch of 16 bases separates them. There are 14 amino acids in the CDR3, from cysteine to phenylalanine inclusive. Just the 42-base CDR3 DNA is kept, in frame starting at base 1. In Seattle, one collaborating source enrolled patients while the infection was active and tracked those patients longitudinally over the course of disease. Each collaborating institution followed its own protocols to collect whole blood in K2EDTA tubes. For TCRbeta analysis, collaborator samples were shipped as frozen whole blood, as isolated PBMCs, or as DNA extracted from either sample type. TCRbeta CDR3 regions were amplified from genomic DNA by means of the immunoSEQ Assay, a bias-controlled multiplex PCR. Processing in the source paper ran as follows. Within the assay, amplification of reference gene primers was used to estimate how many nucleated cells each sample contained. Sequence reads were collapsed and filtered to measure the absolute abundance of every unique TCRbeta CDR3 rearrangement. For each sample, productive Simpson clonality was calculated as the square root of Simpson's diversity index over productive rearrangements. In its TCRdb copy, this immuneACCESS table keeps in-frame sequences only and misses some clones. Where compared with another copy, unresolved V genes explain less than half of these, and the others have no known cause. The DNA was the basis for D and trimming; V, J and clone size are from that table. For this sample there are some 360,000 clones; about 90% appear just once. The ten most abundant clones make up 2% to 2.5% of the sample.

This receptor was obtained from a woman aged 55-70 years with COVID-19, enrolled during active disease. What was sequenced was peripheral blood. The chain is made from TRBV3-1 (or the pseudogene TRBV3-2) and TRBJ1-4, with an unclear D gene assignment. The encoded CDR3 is CASVQRGAHEKLFF. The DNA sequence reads TGTGCCAGCGTACAACGGGGAGCCCATGAAAAACTGTTTTTT.